This paragraph reports one T cell receptor beta chain. This record belongs to a study of control samples from healthy donors and cancer patients. Trimming stripped 1 base from V and 5 bases from J, with 14 bases between. The CDR3 length is 15 residues. Germline V lookup: CDR1 SGHAT, CDR2 FQNNGV. The repertoire was sequenced with immunoSEQ multiplex PCR; TCRdb's copy has only in-frame clones and lacks some. The repertoire has 150,000 to 200,000 clones, about 90% of them found once; the top ten carry more than 1.5%. Sequencing was performed on blood. This TCR came from a man between 18 and 35 years old in good health. The genes are TRBV11-2 and TRBJ2-5; D gene unclear. For the CDR3, the DNA is TGTGCCAGCAGCTTAGTTAACGTACTCGCTGAGACCCAGTACTTC. Its protein product is CASSLVNVLAETQYF.